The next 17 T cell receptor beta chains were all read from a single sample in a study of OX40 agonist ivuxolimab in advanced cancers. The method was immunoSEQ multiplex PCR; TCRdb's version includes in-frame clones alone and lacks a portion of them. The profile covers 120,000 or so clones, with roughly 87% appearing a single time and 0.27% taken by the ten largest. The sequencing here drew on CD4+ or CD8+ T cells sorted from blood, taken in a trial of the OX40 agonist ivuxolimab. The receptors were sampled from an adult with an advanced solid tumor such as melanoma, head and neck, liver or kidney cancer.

In nucleotides, the CDR3 is TGTGCCAGCAGTTTATTACCCGGGACAGGGCCCTCACCCCTCCACTTT. Translating gives CASSLLPGTGPSPLHF. The genes are TRBV28 and TRBJ1-6, with 9 bases lining up with TRBD1. V shed 1 base and J 10 bases; nucleotides not matched to a gene: 8. Germline V gives CDR1 MDHEN, CDR2 SYDVKM. The CDR3 sequence is 16 residues long.

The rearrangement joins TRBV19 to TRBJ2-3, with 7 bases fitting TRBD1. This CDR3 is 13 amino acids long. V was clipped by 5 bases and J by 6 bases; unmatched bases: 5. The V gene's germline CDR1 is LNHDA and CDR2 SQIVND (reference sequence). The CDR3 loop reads CASSFPRGDTQYF. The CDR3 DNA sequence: TGTGCCAGTAGTTTCCCCAGGGGGGATACGCAGTATTTT.

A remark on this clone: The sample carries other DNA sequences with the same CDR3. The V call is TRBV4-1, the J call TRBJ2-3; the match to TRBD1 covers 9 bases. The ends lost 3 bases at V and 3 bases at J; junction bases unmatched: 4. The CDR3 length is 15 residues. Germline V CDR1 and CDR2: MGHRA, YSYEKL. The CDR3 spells CASSHSGQGTDTQYF. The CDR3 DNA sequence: TGCGCCAGCAGCCATTCCGGACAGGGGACAGATACGCAGTATTTT.

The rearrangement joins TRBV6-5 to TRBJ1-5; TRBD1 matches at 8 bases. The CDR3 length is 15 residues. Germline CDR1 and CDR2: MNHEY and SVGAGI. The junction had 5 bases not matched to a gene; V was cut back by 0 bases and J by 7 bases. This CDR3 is CASSYSDRVSQPQHF. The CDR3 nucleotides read TGTGCCAGCAGTTACTCGGACAGGGTGTCCCAGCCCCAGCATTTT.

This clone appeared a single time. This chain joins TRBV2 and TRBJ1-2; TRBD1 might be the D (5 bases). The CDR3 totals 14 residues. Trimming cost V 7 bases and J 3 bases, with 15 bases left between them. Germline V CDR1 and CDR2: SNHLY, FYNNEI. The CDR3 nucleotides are TGTGCCAGCATCGGATCCGGGGCGGACTATGGCTACACCTTC. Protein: CASIGSGADYGYTF.

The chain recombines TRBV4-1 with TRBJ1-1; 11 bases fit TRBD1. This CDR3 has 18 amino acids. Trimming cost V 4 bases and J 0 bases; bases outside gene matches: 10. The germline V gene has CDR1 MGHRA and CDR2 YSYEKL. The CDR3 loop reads CASSRSRDRGIMNTEAFF. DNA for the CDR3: TGCGCCAGCAGCCGGAGCCGGGACAGGGGGATTATGAACACTGAAGCTTTCTTT.

The CDR3 region is CASIPSEMGTQYF. The DNA for the CDR3 is TGTGCCAGCATTCCTAGCGAGATGGGGACCCAGTACTTC. The rearrangement joins TRBV2 to TRBJ2-5, with a possible D match to TRBD2 (6 bases). This CDR3 region has 13 residues. Deletions cut 7 bases from V and 7 bases from J, with 16 bases between. Germline loops: CDR1 SNHLY, CDR2 FYNNEI.

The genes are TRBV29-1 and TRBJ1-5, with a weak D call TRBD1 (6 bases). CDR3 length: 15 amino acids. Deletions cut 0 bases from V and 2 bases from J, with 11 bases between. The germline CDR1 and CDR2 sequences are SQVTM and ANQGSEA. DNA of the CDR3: TGCAGCGTTGAAGAAGGACAGTTTGGCAATCAGCCCCAGCATTTT. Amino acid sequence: CSVEEGQFGNQPQHF.

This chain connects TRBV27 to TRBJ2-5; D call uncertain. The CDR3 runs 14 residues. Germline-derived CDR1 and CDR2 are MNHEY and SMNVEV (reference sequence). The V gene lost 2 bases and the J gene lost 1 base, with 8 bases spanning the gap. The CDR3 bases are TGTGCCAGCAGTTTAAGAGGTCCCCAAGAGACCCAGTACTTC. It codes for CASSLRGPQETQYF.

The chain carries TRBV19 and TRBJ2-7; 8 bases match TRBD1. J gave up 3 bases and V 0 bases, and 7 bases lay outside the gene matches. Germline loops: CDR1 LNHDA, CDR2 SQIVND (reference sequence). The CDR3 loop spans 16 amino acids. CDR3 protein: CASSIESTGELYEQYF. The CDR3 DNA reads TGTGCCAGTAGTATAGAGTCGACAGGGGAACTCTACGAGCAGTACTTC.

CDR3 coding DNA: TGTGCCAGCAGCTTGACGGGAGGTGGTCAGCCCCAGCATTTT. It is translated as CASSLTGGGQPQHF. The chain employs TRBV5-6 and TRBJ1-5; D call uncertain. The CDR3 extends over 14 amino acids. Germline V CDR1 and CDR2: SGHDT, YYEEEE. V lost 1 base, J lost 6 bases, and 11 bases lay in between.

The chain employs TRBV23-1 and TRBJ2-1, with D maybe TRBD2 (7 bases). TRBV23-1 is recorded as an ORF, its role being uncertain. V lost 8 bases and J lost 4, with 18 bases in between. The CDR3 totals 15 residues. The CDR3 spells CASGLRGPLYNEQFF. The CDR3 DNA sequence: TGCGCCAGCGGGCTGCGGGGGCCTCTATACAATGAGCAGTTCTTC.

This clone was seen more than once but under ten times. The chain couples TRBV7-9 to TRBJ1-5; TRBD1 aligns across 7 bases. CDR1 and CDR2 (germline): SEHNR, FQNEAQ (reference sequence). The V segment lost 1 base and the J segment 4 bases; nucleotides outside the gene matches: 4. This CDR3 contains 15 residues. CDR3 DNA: TGTGCCAGCAGCTTAGACAGGGGAGCTAATCAGCCCCAGCATTTT. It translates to CASSLDRGANQPQHF.

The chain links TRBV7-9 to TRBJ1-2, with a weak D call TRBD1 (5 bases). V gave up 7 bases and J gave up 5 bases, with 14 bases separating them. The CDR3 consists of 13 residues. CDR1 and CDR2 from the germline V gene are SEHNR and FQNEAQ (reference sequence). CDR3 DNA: TGTGCCAGCACTTCCCTCGGGGGATATGGCTACACCTTC. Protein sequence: CASTSLGGYGYTF.

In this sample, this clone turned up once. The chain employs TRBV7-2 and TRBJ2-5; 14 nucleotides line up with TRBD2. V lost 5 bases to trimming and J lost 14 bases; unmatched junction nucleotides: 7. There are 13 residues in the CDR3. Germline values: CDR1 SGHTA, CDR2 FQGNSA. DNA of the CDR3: TGTGCCAGCAGCGCCGGGACTAGCGGGAGCCCCTACTTC. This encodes CASSAGTSGSPYF.

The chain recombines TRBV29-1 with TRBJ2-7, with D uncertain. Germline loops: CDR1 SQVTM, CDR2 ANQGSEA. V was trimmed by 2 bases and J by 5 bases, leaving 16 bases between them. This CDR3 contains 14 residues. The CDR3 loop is CSVESSPGSDEQYF. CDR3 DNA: TGCAGCGTTGAAAGCTCCCCTGGGTCGGACGAGCAGTACTTC.

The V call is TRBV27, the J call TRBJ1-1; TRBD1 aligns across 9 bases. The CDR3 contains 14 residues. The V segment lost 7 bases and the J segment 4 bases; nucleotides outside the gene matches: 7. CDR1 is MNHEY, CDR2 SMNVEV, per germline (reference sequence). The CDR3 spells CASTSPGQGTEAFF. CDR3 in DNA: TGTGCCAGCACCTCCCCGGGACAGGGCACTGAAGCTTTCTTT.